Each of the 32 T cell receptor beta chains below was sequenced from the same sample in a study of technical replicates of blood from several donors (dated by TCRdb to the late 2010s). Libraries came from the immunoSEQ multiplex PCR assay. TCRdb obtained this table from immuneACCESS and retained in-frame rearrangements with V and J assigned. These tables miss some clones; where compared with another copy, unresolved V genes account for less than half of the shortfall, and the remainder is unexplained. The sample yields tens of thousands of clones; over 75% were counted once. Of the sample, under 0.5% is held by the ten largest clones. The sample taken for sequencing was T cells isolated from PBMCs. These receptors all stem from a human donor in good health.

DNA for the CDR3: TGTGCCAGCAACTTCGGCGGTCCTAACTATGGCTACACCTTC. This codes for CASNFGGPNYGYTF. This chain connects TRBV7-3 to TRBJ1-2, with D uncertain. The CDR3 has 14 residues. Trimming stripped 7 bases from V and 0 bases from J, with 12 bases between. The germline V gene encodes CDR1 SGHTA and CDR2 FQGTGA.

This rearrangement joins TRBV9 to TRBJ1-1; the D is unclear. Germline values: CDR1 SGDLS, CDR2 YYNGEE. This CDR3 region has 15 residues. Trimming took off 0 bases at V and 1 base at J, with 10 bases between the two ends. CDR3 sequence (DNA): TGTGCCAGCAGCGTAGAAGAGGCCCCGAACACTGAAGCTTTCTTT. Translating it yields CASSVEEAPNTEAFF.

This chain joins TRBV2 and TRBJ2-1; TRBD1 agrees at 9 bases. V was pared by 6 bases and J by 8 bases, with 2 bases of the junction left unmatched. Germline-derived CDR1 and CDR2 are SNHLY and FYNNEI. This CDR3 comprises 12 residues. The CDR3 region has the DNA TGTGCCAGCAGGGGACAGGGTCATGAGCAGTTCTTC. It translates to CASRGQGHEQFF.

The rearrangement joins TRBV10-3 to TRBJ2-1, with 9 bases fitting TRBD2. V lost 5 bases and J lost 7; bases outside the gene matches: 9. Germline assignment: CDR1 ENHRY and CDR2 SYGVKD. The CDR3 length is 15 residues. The CDR3 DNA follows: TGTGCCATCAGTCTGGCGGGAGGGCCAGGGAATGAGCAGTTCTTC. Its translation is CAISLAGGPGNEQFF.

This clone showed up just a few times. V usage is TRBV6-1 and J usage is TRBJ1-4; maybe TRBD1 (5 bases). V was cut by 11 bases and J by 7 bases, with 17 bases left in between. The CDR3 is 13 residues long. Germline V CDR1 and CDR2: MNHNS, SASEGT. The CDR3 nucleotides are TGTGCCGTACAGGAGTTCCCGGCTGAAAAACTGTTTTTT. Amino acids: CAVQEFPAEKLFF.

V usage is TRBV4-1 and J usage is TRBJ1-5; a possible D gene is TRBD1 (5 bases). The CDR3 loop spans 15 amino acids. Trimming shortened V by 0 bases and J by 7 bases, and 13 bases separated the two germline ends. CDR1 MGHRA and CDR2 YSYEKL come from the germline V gene. The CDR3 is CASSQDSRGPQPQHF. The CDR3 nucleotides are TGCGCCAGCAGCCAAGATTCTAGGGGTCCACAGCCCCAGCATTTT.

Note on this clone: The same CDR3 also results from other DNA sequences found in this sample. This rearrangement joins TRBV5-1 to TRBJ2-3; 9 positions match TRBD2. Germline-derived CDR1 and CDR2 are SGHRS and YFSETQ. The ends lost 2 bases at V and 4 bases at J; junction bases unmatched: 5. This CDR3 has 15 residues. In DNA, the CDR3 is TGCGCCAGCAGCTTCCGCGGGAGGGCCTCAGATACGCAGTATTTT. As protein: CASSFRGRASDTQYF.

The rearrangement joins TRBV6-1 to TRBJ1-2, with D possibly matching TRBD1 (5 bases). CDR1 is MNHNS and CDR2 is SASEGT in the germline V gene. CDR3 length: 15 residues. V was pared by 0 bases and J by 4 bases, with 12 bases between. The DNA of the CDR3 is TGTGCCAGCAGTGAAGCCGGGGGGTTCGGCTATGGCTACACCTTC. Residues: CASSEAGGFGYGYTF.

The chain joins TRBV18 to TRBJ1-4; 8 bases fit TRBD1. CDR1 KGHSH and CDR2 LQKENI come from the germline V gene. V was pared by 5 bases and J by 4 bases, with 3 bases of the junction left unmatched. This CDR3 comprises 14 residues. Written as DNA, the CDR3 is TGTGCCAGCTCAGAGGGACAGGATAATGAAAAACTGTTTTTT. Translated, it gives CASSEGQDNEKLFF.

The chain links TRBV27 to TRBJ2-3; 7 bases are shared with TRBD2. The CDR3 runs to 13 residues. From germline, CDR1 is MNHEY and CDR2 SMNVEV (reference sequence). Trimming at V came to 2 bases and at J to 5 bases, leaving 1 base not matched to a gene. CDR3 loop: CASSLAGVDTQYF. The DNA for the CDR3 is TGTGCCAGCAGTTTAGCGGGAGTAGATACGCAGTATTTT.

The chain uses TRBV28 and TRBJ2-1, with TRBD1 identical over 11 bases. The CDR3 loop spans 15 amino acids. Germline-derived CDR1 and CDR2 are MDHEN and SYDVKM. V was pared by 7 bases and J by 4 bases, with 6 bases of the junction left unmatched. The CDR3 nucleotides read TGTGCCAGCATCCCGGACAGGGGGCTGTACAATGAGCAGTTCTTC. Amino acids: CASIPDRGLYNEQFF.

The chain has TRBV12-5 and TRBJ2-1, with 9 bases lining up with TRBD2. CDR3 size: 13 residues. The germline V gene encodes CDR1 LGHNT and CDR2 FRNRAP. J was trimmed by 6 bases and V by 5 bases; bases with no gene match: 2. For the CDR3, the DNA is TGTGCTAGTGGTCCTAGCGGGATCAATGAGCAGTTCTTC. Translated, it gives CASGPSGINEQFF.

This chain links TRBV7-9 with TRBJ2-4, with a weak D call TRBD1 (6 bases). The V end was cut by 5 bases, the J end by 7 bases, with 21 bases between. The germline gives CDR1 SEHNR, CDR2 FQNEAQ (reference sequence). CDR3 length: 16 amino acids. The CDR3 DNA follows: TGTGCCAGCAGCAACATAAGCCACAGGGAGATCAACATTCAGTACTTC. This translates into CASSNISHREINIQYF.

V is TRBV19 and J is TRBJ1-5, with a weak D call TRBD1 (5 bases). The length of the CDR3 is 16 residues. V lost 1 base to trimming and J lost 3 bases, with 13 bases between them. The germline V gene has CDR1 LNHDA and CDR2 SQIVND (reference sequence). CDR3 loop: CASSIGQGRFNQPQHF. The DNA of the CDR3 is TGTGCCAGTAGTATAGGGCAGGGTAGATTCAATCAGCCCCAGCATTTT.

The chain links TRBV18 to TRBJ1-1; D is ambiguous. The CDR3 has 13 residues. Trimming left V 2 bases short and J 4 bases short, with 8 bases between. Germline-derived CDR1 and CDR2 are KGHSH and LQKENI. The CDR3 DNA follows: TGTGCCAGCTCACCAATTTCAATCACTGAAGCTTTCTTT. Its protein product is CASSPISITEAFF.

V usage is TRBV28 and J usage is TRBJ2-7, with TRBD1 matching 10 bases. Trimming cost V 5 bases and J 4 bases; bases outside gene matches: 8. Germline CDR1 reads MDHEN; CDR2 reads SYDVKM. This CDR3 comprises 15 residues. CDR3 nucleotide sequence: TGTGCCAGCAGTATCGCCGGGACAGGGGCATACGAGCAGTACTTC. This encodes CASSIAGTGAYEQYF.

The chain links TRBV5-1 to TRBJ2-1; 8 bases align to TRBD2. Looked up from germline, CDR1 is SGHRS and CDR2 is YFSETQ. The CDR3 has 16 residues. Trimming removed 4 bases from V and 4 bases from J; junction bases left unmatched: 10. The chain's CDR3 is CASSPGVAGGYNEQFF. In nucleotides, the CDR3 is TGCGCCAGCAGCCCCGGGGTGGCGGGGGGATACAATGAGCAGTTCTTC.

The rearrangement uses TRBV28 and TRBJ2-1, with 8 bases matching TRBD2. The germline CDR1 and CDR2 sequences are MDHEN and SYDVKM. Trimming took 2 bases from V and 9 from J; bases not matched to a gene: 6. The CDR3 has 14 residues. The chain's CDR3 is CASSLTGGPGEQFF. The CDR3 DNA sequence: TGTGCCAGCAGTTTAACGGGAGGGCCAGGTGAGCAGTTCTTC.

V gene TRBV7-2 combines with J gene TRBJ2-1; 9 bases are shared with TRBD2. Germline values: CDR1 SGHTA, CDR2 FQGNSA. Trimming took 2 bases from V and 7 from J; bases not matched to a gene: 12. CDR3 length: 17 amino acids. The CDR3 nucleotides are TGTGCCAGCAGCTTACGGGCCGCGGGAGGGCCCCTTAATGAGCAGTTCTTC. Its protein product is CASSLRAAGGPLNEQFF.

The V gene is TRBV5-1, the J gene TRBJ1-2; D is perhaps TRBD1 (5 bases). The germline gives CDR1 SGHRS, CDR2 YFSETQ. Between the trimmed V and J ends, which lost 3 bases and 5 bases, there was a span of 11 bases. The CDR3 extends over 13 amino acids. This chain's CDR3 is CASSYGGGYGYTF. The CDR3 DNA sequence: TGCGCCAGCAGCTATGGGGGGGGGTATGGCTACACCTTC.

The V call is TRBV28, the J call TRBJ2-7; D gene uncertain. There are 13 residues in the CDR3. The V end lost 7 bases, the J end lost 0 bases, and 10 bases lay between the germline ends. The germline gives CDR1 MDHEN, CDR2 SYDVKM. Here the CDR3 DNA reads TGTGCCAGCATGGCGACTGTCTCCTACGAGCAGTACTTC. Protein product: CASMATVSYEQYF.

V and J are TRBV7-2 and TRBJ2-1, with D perhaps TRBD2 (6 bases). V lost 4 bases to trimming and J lost 5 bases, with 27 bases between them. The germline V gene encodes CDR1 SGHTA and CDR2 FQGNSA. This CDR3 is 19 amino acids long. The CDR3 bases are TGTGCCAGCAGCTCCCCCGTGATCCGGAGCGGGCTTCCTAACAATGAGCAGTTCTTC. Its translation: CASSSPVIRSGLPNNEQFF.

This chain connects TRBV9 to TRBJ2-3; 10 positions agree with TRBD2. Germline values: CDR1 SGDLS, CDR2 YYNGEE. The CDR3 contains 15 residues. V dropped 4 bases and J dropped 3; count of bases not matched to a gene: 5. The CDR3 DNA reads as TGTGCCAGCAGCTCTCAGGGACTAGCGACAGATACGCAGTATTTT. This encodes CASSSQGLATDTQYF.

The chain links TRBV6-1 to TRBJ1-2, with TRBD1 identical over 10 bases. Trimming took 3 bases from V and 2 from J; bases not matched to a gene: 6. Germline values: CDR1 MNHNS, CDR2 SASEGT. The CDR3 loop spans 16 amino acids. The chain's CDR3 is CASSDGTGDPNYGYTF. Written as DNA, the CDR3 is TGTGCCAGCAGTGACGGGACAGGGGATCCCAACTATGGCTACACCTTC.

The V gene is TRBV27, the J gene TRBJ1-1, with TRBD1 matching 9 bases. CDR1 MNHEY and CDR2 SMNVEV come from the germline V gene (reference sequence). The V gene end was trimmed by 4 bases and the J gene end by 3 bases; junction bases not matched to a gene: 3. The length of the CDR3 is 14 residues. CDR3 in DNA: TGTGCCAGCAGTTACGACAGGGGGTACACTGAAGCTTTCTTT. The encoded protein is CASSYDRGYTEAFF.

CDR3 sequence (DNA): TGTGCCAGCAAGGCGGGAGACCGCTCCTACAATGAGCAGTTCTTC. It yields the protein CASKAGDRSYNEQFF. The chain joins TRBV9 to TRBJ2-1; TRBD2 aligns across 7 bases. The junction had 6 bases not matched to a gene; V was cut back by 6 bases and J by 0 bases. CDR3 length: 15 residues. Germline CDR1 is SGDLS and CDR2 is YYNGEE. Together with reference TRBV9 and TRBJ2-1, the CDR3 gives the full variable domain: DSGVTQTPKHLITATGQRVTLRCSPRSGDLSVYWYQQSLDQGLQFLIQYYNGEERAKGNILERFSAQQFPDLHSELNLSSLELGDSALYFCASKAGDRSYNEQFFGPGTRLTVL.

The chain recombines TRBV6-5 with TRBJ2-3; D ambiguous. The germline V gene has CDR1 MNHEY and CDR2 SVGAGI. This CDR3 has 15 residues. Deletions cut 9 bases from V and 0 bases from J, with 16 bases between. In nucleotides, the CDR3 is TGTGCCAGTGCCTTTGGTTCCTATAGCACAGATACGCAGTATTTT. This translates into CASAFGSYSTDTQYF.

The J gene is TRBJ2-7, the V gene TRBV2; maybe TRBD2 (6 bases). Trimming stripped 8 bases from V and 1 base from J, with 15 bases between. From germline, CDR1 is SNHLY and CDR2 FYNNEI. The CDR3 length is 14 residues. DNA of the CDR3: TGTGCCAGCTCCCAAGAGGCGGGATCCTACGAGCAGTACTTC. Amino acid sequence: CASSQEAGSYEQYF.

The V and J genes are TRBV6-5 and TRBJ2-7; possible D gene TRBD1, 5 bases. Germline V lookup: CDR1 MNHEY, CDR2 SVGAGI. Trimming shortened V by 7 bases and J by 5 bases, and 18 bases separated the two germline ends. The CDR3 extends over 14 amino acids. The CDR3 region has the DNA TGTGCCAGCACCACCGGGCAGGGTATCAACGAGCAGTACTTC. It translates to CASTTGQGINEQYF.

The chain recombines TRBV29-1 with TRBJ2-1, with no clear D. CDR3 length: 10 residues. Germline CDR1 is SQVTM and CDR2 is ANQGSEA. Trimming pared 4 bases from V and 7 bases from J, leaving 5 bases between. The DNA of the CDR3 is TGCAGCGTTGCCGTGAATGAGCAGTTCTTC. Its translation: CSVAVNEQFF.

The V call is TRBV20-1, the J call TRBJ2-7; D remains ambiguous. Trimming took off 3 bases at V and 0 bases at J, with 3 bases between the two ends. The CDR3 extends over 11 amino acids. Germline CDR1 DFQATT, CDR2 SNEGSKA (reference sequence). CDR3 region: CSARSSYEQYF. The DNA of the CDR3 is TGCAGTGCTAGGAGCTCCTACGAGCAGTACTTC.

The V gene is TRBV5-1, the J gene TRBJ2-5; TRBD1 matches 8 bases. Germline CDR1 reads SGHRS; CDR2 reads YFSETQ. The CDR3 has 15 amino acids. The junction had 7 bases not matched to a gene; V was cut back by 2 bases and J by 4 bases. CDR3 loop: CASSLEGQEGETQYF. CDR3 in DNA: TGCGCCAGCAGCTTAGAGGGACAGGAAGGAGAGACCCAGTACTTC.